Listed below are T cell receptor beta chains from one sample, sequenced in a study of T cells in Graves' hyperthyroidism and ophthalmopathy. Via MiXCR, TCRdb re-called the multiplex PCR reads, giving one row per CDR3 protein. The data contain 200,000 to 250,000 distinct CDR3 sequences, 15% to 20% of them singletons. Source material: blood. The receptors stem from a woman aged 18-35 years with Graves' ophthalmopathy. Each CDR3 is given with its conserved first and last residue. The D gene is left open where the match is weak. For some rows the clone size is stated as once, few or many, or as a class when expanded; others skip it.

clone size,J gene,V gene,D gene,CDR3 protein,CDR3 DNA
few,TRBJ2-4,TRBV5-6,TRBD1,CASSLGGGVNKNIQYF,TGTGCCAGCAGCTTGGGAGGGGGCGTGAACAAAAACATTCAGTACTTC
many,TRBJ2-7,TRBV5-8,-,CASSIGTGSSYEQYF,TGTGCCAGCAGCATTGGGACTGGAAGCTCCTACGAGCAGTACTTC
many,TRBJ2-1,TRBV27,TRBD1,CASTLGQGSYNEQFF,TGTGCCAGCACCCTTGGACAGGGGAGCTACAATGAGCAGTTCTTC
many,TRBJ2-1,TRBV4-2,TRBD2,CASSQKTGLGYNEQFF,TGTGCCAGCAGCCAAAAGACGGGACTAGGTTACAATGAGCAGTTCTTC
once,TRBJ2-2,TRBV19,TRBD1,CASSMRGTGGFGELFF,TGTGCCAGTAGTATGAGGGGGACAGGGGGCTTCGGGGAGCTGTTTTTT
many,TRBJ1-2,TRBV7-9,-,CASSFDGPNYGYTF,TGTGCCAGCAGCTTTGATGGCCCTAACTATGGCTACACCTTC
many,TRBJ2-1,TRBV11-2,-,CASSPVWTTLDNEQFF,TGTGCCAGCAGCCCCGTTTGGACCACTTTGGACAATGAGCAGTTCTTC
-,TRBJ2-1,TRBV9,-,CAGSVDPRRNNEQFF,TGTGCCGGCAGCGTAGACCCCCGCCGGAACAATGAGCAGTTCTTC
many,TRBJ2-7,TRBV12-3/TRBV12-4,-,CASSLYAGTVPYEQYF,TGTGCCAGCAGTTTATATGCGGGGACGGTTCCCTACGAGCAGTACTTC
many,TRBJ1-2,TRBV24-1,TRBD1,CATSDWDSSYGYTF,TGTGCCACCAGTGACTGGGACAGCTCTTATGGCTACACCTTC
many,TRBJ2-5,TRBV12-3/TRBV12-4,TRBD2,CASSPGLAGGWRETQYF,TGTGCCAGCAGTCCCGGACTAGCGGGAGGGTGGAGAGAGACCCAGTACTTC
many,TRBJ2-1,TRBV6-1,-,CASSVGYGMGEQFF,TGTGCCAGCAGCGTAGGATACGGGATGGGTGAGCAGTTCTTC
-,TRBJ2-1,TRBV27,TRBD2,CASSLLAGGPHNEQFF,TGTGCCAGCAGCCTACTAGCGGGAGGGCCCCACAATGAGCAGTTCTTC
many,TRBJ2-2,TRBV6-1,-,CASSYVNTGELFF,TGTGCCAGCAGTTATGTGAACACCGGGGAGCTGTTTTTT
once,TRBJ2-2,TRBV13,TRBD1,CATSGQVNTGELFF,TGCGCCACCTCGGGACAGGTCAACACCGGGGAGCTGTTTTTT
many,TRBJ1-2,TRBV20-1,-,CSASGYTF,TGCAGTGCCTCCGGCTACACCTTC
many,TRBJ1-6,TRBV6-2/TRBV6-3,-,CASSYLPGSPLHF,TGTGCCAGCAGTTACCTGCCCGGTTCACCCCTCCACTTT
many,TRBJ1-2,TRBV7-9,-,CASSPTAYYGYTF,TGTGCCAGCAGCCCGACGGCCTATTATGGCTACACCTTC
many,TRBJ2-1,TRBV20-1,TRBD2,CSASRLAGANEQFF,TGCAGTGCTAGCAGGCTAGCGGGGGCGAATGAGCAGTTCTTC
many,TRBJ2-7,TRBV7-3,TRBD2,CASSSLGASGTYEQYF,TGTGCCAGCAGCTCCCTCGGGGCTAGCGGGACCTACGAGCAGTACTTC
many,TRBJ2-3,TRBV7-3,-,CASSLGQGNTDTQYF,TGTGCCAGCAGCTTAGGCCAGGGGAACACAGATACGCAGTATTTT
many,TRBJ2-3,TRBV9,TRBD2,CASSVYPSGGAADTQYF,TGTGCCAGCAGCGTCTACCCTAGCGGGGGGGCCGCTGATACGCAGTATTTT
many,TRBJ2-7,TRBV7-3,-,CASSWGQAGEQYF,TGTGCCAGCTCATGGGGGCAGGCCGGCGAGCAGTACTTC
many,TRBJ1-5,TRBV6-6,-,CASSYFRGGSQHF,TGTGCCAGCAGTTACTTCAGAGGAGGGTCCCAGCATTTT
many,TRBJ2-2,TRBV5-6,-,CASKEGFGRTGELFF,TGTGCCAGCAAAGAGGGGTTTGGTCGCACCGGGGAGCTGTTTTTT
many,TRBJ2-7,TRBV2,-,CATSRGPTYEQYF,TGTGCCACCTCCCGGGGCCCCACCTACGAGCAGTACTTC
many,TRBJ2-3,TRBV28,TRBD2,CASSSTSGRESTDTQYF,TGTGCCAGCAGTTCAACTAGCGGGAGGGAAAGCACAGATACGCAGTATTTT
few,TRBJ2-3,TRBV9,TRBD2,CASSGTLAGGRDTQYF,TGTGCCAGCAGCGGAACACTAGCGGGGGGGAGGGATACGCAGTATTTT
many,TRBJ1-1,TRBV4-1,TRBD1,CASSQGLGQGESTEAFF,TGCGCCAGCAGCCAAGGGTTGGGACAGGGGGAGAGCACTGAAGCTTTCTTT
many,TRBJ2-1,TRBV5-1,-,CASSWGGWRSYNEQFF,TGCGCCAGCAGCTGGGGTGGGTGGAGATCCTACAATGAGCAGTTCTTC
-,TRBJ1-1,TRBV28,TRBD1,CASSRITGAGTEAFF,TGTGCCAGCAGCCGAATTACAGGGGCGGGCACTGAAGCTTTCTTT
many,TRBJ2-7,TRBV3-1,TRBD2,CASSPGLAGLGEQYF,TGTGCCAGCAGCCCAGGCCTAGCGGGACTGGGCGAGCAGTACTTC
-,TRBJ2-5,TRBV28,TRBD2,CASNPTVRTSGEYQETQYF,TGTGCCAGCAACCCAACGGTGAGGACTAGCGGGGAGTACCAAGAGACCCAGTACTTC
once,TRBJ2-7,TRBV7-2,TRBD1,CASSLQTGTGFYEQYF,TGTGCCAGCAGCCTACAGACCGGGACAGGATTCTACGAGCAGTACTTC
many,TRBJ2-5,TRBV30,TRBD1,CAWSVKGAGQKETQYF,TGTGCCTGGAGTGTTAAGGGGGCCGGACAGAAAGAGACCCAGTACTTC